The 10 T cell receptor beta chains below come from one sample, sequenced in a study of T-cell memory formation after mild COVID-19. In TCRdb, the 5' RACE reads were re-called with MiXCR into one record per CDR3 protein. The top ten clones hold approximately 60% of a sample with 14,000 to 15,000 distinct CDR3 sequences, roughly a fifth of them seen once. The specimen was PBMCs or a T cell subset sorted from them (not recorded which). These TCRs come from a man aged 18 to 29 who had mild COVID-19 (a few samples of this study predate the infection). Cell type and time point are not known.

The sample holds many counts of this clonotype. The rearrangement uses TRBV5-6 and TRBJ2-5; perhaps TRBD1 as D (5 bases). V dropped 0 bases and J dropped 4 bases, with 22 bases sitting between them. This CDR3 has 18 amino acids. The germline V gene encodes CDR1 SGHDT and CDR2 YYEEEE. CDR3 residues: CASSLARASRSGGETQYF. The CDR3 nucleotides read TGTGCCAGCAGCTTGGCCAGGGCATCACGGTCGGGTGGAGAGACCCAGTACTTC.

This clonotype occurred many times. The chain recombines TRBV11-2 with TRBJ2-3; D gene unclear. The CDR3 is 17 amino acids. Germline V gene data show CDR1 as SGHAT and CDR2 as FQNNGV. V was clipped by 2 bases and J by 6 bases, with 21 bases between them. CDR3: CASSLPPFGRLFDTQYF. The CDR3 DNA follows: TGTGCCAGCAGCTTACCCCCTTTTGGAAGGTTATTCGATACGCAGTATTTT.

This clonotype was picked up many times. The chain is built from TRBV28 and TRBJ2-6; no clear D gene. CDR3 size: 17 residues. V lost 2 bases and J lost 0, with 11 bases in between. CDR1 is MDHEN and CDR2 is SYDVKM in the germline V gene. In nucleotides, the CDR3 is TGTGCCAGCAGTTTAGCAGCAGGCTACTCTGGGGCCAACGTCCTGACTTTC. The encoded protein is CASSLAAGYSGANVLTF.

Relative to its sample, this clonotype is medium-sized. The chain combines TRBV15 with TRBJ2-2; D is ambiguous. Germline V gives CDR1 LNHNV, CDR2 YYDKDF (reference sequence). The CDR3 is made up of 12 amino acids. Trimming pared 5 bases from V and 6 bases from J, leaving 7 bases between. The CDR3 nucleotides read TGTGCCACCAGCTTCTGGGCCGGGGAGCTGTTTTTT. Translation gives CATSFWAGELFF.

J is TRBJ1-1 and V is TRBV7-9; TRBD1 aligns across 8 bases. Germline V gives CDR1 SEHNR, CDR2 FQNEAQ (reference sequence). This CDR3 spans 11 amino acids. J gave up 8 bases and V 4 bases, and 0 bases lay outside the gene matches. The CDR3 nucleotides read TGTGCCAGCAGCTGGACAGGGGAAGCTTTCTTT. This codes for CASSWTGEAFF.

This clonotype was detected many times. The chain employs TRBV4-2 and TRBJ1-5; D uncertain. CDR1 is LGHNA and CDR2 is YNFKEQ in the germline V gene. CDR3 size: 16 residues. V shed 1 base and J shed 6 bases, with 16 bases lying between them. CDR3 nucleotide sequence: TGTGCCAGCAGCCAAGGCCCCGTGTGGGGTAGTCAGCCCCAGCATTTT. Its protein is CASSQGPVWGSQPQHF.

This clonotype was counted ten times or more. The chain has TRBV7-9 and TRBJ2-7, with no clear D. The germline V gene has CDR1 SEHNR and CDR2 FQNEAQ (reference sequence). The CDR3 covers 12 residues. Between the trimmed V and J ends, which lost 1 base and 8 bases, there was a span of 9 bases. CDR3 residues: CASSLGRYKQYV. The CDR3 DNA follows: TGTGCCAGCAGCTTAGGGCGTTATAAGCAGTACGTC.

This clonotype has a count of ten or more. The V call is TRBV7-9, the J call TRBJ1-1, with D unclear. Between the trimmed V and J ends, which lost 1 base and 5 bases, there was a span of 5 bases. CDR3 size: 12 residues. Per germline, CDR1 SEHNR and CDR2 FQNEAQ (reference sequence). CDR3 DNA sequence: TGTGCCAGCAGCTTAGACTGGACTGAAGCTTTCTTT. This translates into CASSLDWTEAFF.

This clonotype was recorded at least ten times. This chain connects TRBV20-1 to TRBJ2-1, with 8 bases identical to TRBD2. The CDR3 covers 15 residues. V dropped 0 bases and J dropped 2; count of bases not matched to a gene: 3. Germline loops: CDR1 DFQATT, CDR2 SNEGSKA (reference sequence). The CDR3 nucleotides read TGCAGTGCTAGAGATGGAGCGGGGGCCTACAATGAGCAGTTCTTC. This translates into CSARDGAGAYNEQFF.

This clonotype was detected many times. The genes are TRBV20-1 and TRBJ2-3, with a tentative D call TRBD2 (6 bases). CDR1 is DFQATT, CDR2 SNEGSKA, per germline (reference sequence). This CDR3 is 11 amino acids long. In DNA form, the CDR3 reads TGCAGGGGGGGTAGTCCAGATACGCAGTATTTT. Amino acid sequence: CRGGSPDTQYF.